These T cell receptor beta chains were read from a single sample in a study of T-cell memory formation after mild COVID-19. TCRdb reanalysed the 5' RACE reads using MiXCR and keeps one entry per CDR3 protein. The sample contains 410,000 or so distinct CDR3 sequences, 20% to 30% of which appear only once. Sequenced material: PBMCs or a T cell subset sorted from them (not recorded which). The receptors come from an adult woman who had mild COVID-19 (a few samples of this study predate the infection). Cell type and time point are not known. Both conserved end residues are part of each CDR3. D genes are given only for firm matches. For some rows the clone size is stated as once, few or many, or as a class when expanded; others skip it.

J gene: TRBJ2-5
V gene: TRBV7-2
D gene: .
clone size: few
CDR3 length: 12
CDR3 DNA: TGTGCCAGCAGCTTAGTAGGGAAGACCCAGTACTTC
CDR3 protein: CASSLVGKTQYF

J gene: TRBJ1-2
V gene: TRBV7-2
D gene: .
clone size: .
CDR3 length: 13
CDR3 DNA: TGTGCCAGCAGCTTTAGCAGTCGGAATGGCTACACCTTC
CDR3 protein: CASSFSSRNGYTF